These 18 T cell receptor beta chains were sequenced from one sample in a study of CD8+CD57+ T cells in acquired aplastic anemia. CDR3 and TCR beta VDJ profiling relied on genomic DNA as the template. One entry per CDR3 protein results from TCRdb running MiXCR on the reads. The profile covers about 170,000 distinct CDR3 sequences, with 55% to 75% appearing a single time and about 41% taken by the ten largest. The sequenced material came from sorted CD4+, CD8+, or CD8+CD57+ T cells (not recorded which) from PBMCs. These receptors were obtained from a human donor in good health.

V and J are TRBV7-9 and TRBJ2-7; D may match TRBD1 or TRBD2 (5 bases each). In germline, CDR1 is SEHNR, CDR2 FQNEAQ (reference sequence). Deletions cut 3 bases from V and 5 bases from J, with 11 bases between. This CDR3 spans 13 amino acids. Here the CDR3 reads CASSFGMGHEQYF. DNA of the CDR3: TGTGCCAGCAGCTTCGGTATGGGACACGAGCAGTACTTC.

The chain joins TRBV19 to TRBJ1-3; a weak D match, TRBD1 (6 bases). CDR1 and CDR2 from the germline V gene are LNHDA and SQIVND (reference sequence). V was pared by 5 bases and J by 1 base, with 12 bases between. The CDR3 totals 15 residues. The CDR3 spells CASSQNTGSGNTIYF. In nucleotides, the CDR3 is TGTGCCAGTAGTCAAAATACAGGGTCTGGAAACACCATATATTTT.

The sample holds a few counts of this clonotype. CDR3 DNA: TGTGCCAGCAGCTTAACTACAGGGGGCGAGCAGTACTTC. Protein sequence: CASSLTTGGEQYF. V is TRBV7-2 and J is TRBJ2-7; 8 bases are a match to TRBD1. The germline gives CDR1 SGHTA, CDR2 FQGNSA. Trimming at V came to 2 bases and at J to 6 bases, leaving 3 bases not matched to a gene. The CDR3 totals 13 residues.

This clonotype occurred many times. The chain links TRBV20-1 to TRBJ2-5, with TRBD2 matching over 8 bases. The CDR3 runs 22 residues. The V and J ends lost 2 bases and 4 bases, in that order; junction bases with no gene match: 30. Germline CDR1 reads DFQATT; CDR2 reads SNEGSKA (reference sequence). The CDR3 DNA sequence: TGCAGTGCTAGATCTGAACTAGCGGAATTAGGGGGAGCCCCAGGGATGGGAGAGACCCAGTACTTC. It encodes CSARSELAELGGAPGMGETQYF.

The V and J genes are TRBV10-3 and TRBJ2-3, with D possibly TRBD2 on 5 matching bases. The CDR3 extends over 14 amino acids. CDR1 ENHRY and CDR2 SYGVKD come from the germline V gene. Trimming shortened V by 4 bases and J by 2 bases, and 10 bases separated the two germline ends. In nucleotides, the CDR3 is TGTGCCATCAGTGGAGGGCAACCCACAGATACGCAGTATTTT. Amino acid sequence: CAISGGQPTDTQYF.

The V gene is TRBV7-8, the J gene TRBJ2-7; TRBD2 is a possible D gene (6 bases). Trimming took 5 bases from V and 0 from J, leaving 11 bases between them. This CDR3 spans 14 amino acids. Looked up from germline, CDR1 is SGHVS and CDR2 is FQNEAQ. CDR3 in amino acids: CASSHGGSSYEQYF. The CDR3 DNA reads as TGTGCCAGCAGCCACGGGGGTAGCTCCTACGAGCAGTACTTC.

This rearrangement joins TRBV11-2 to TRBJ1-1; 9 nucleotides agree with TRBD1. From germline, CDR1 is SGHAT and CDR2 FQNNGV. The V gene end was trimmed by 5 bases and the J gene end by 4 bases; junction bases not matched to a gene: 5. This CDR3 spans 14 amino acids. The CDR3 DNA reads TGTGCCAGCAGCCCACAGGGGGCTAGCACTGAAGCTTTCTTT. Amino acids: CASSPQGASTEAFF.

The chain recombines TRBV7-9 with TRBJ2-1; D gene uncertain. Germline loops: CDR1 SEHNR, CDR2 FQNEAQ (reference sequence). V was trimmed by 5 bases and J by 4 bases, leaving 18 bases between them. This CDR3 is built from 16 residues. CDR3 in amino acids: CASSRLLGSGYNEQFF. The CDR3 DNA reads TGTGCCAGCAGCCGACTCTTGGGTTCCGGTTACAATGAGCAGTTCTTC.

V gene TRBV19 combines with J gene TRBJ1-1; perhaps TRBD1 as D (6 bases). This CDR3 region has 15 residues. V gave up 7 bases and J gave up 5 bases, with 20 bases separating them. The V gene's germline CDR1 is LNHDA and CDR2 SQIVND (reference sequence). CDR3 amino acids: CASIAQGKPGTEAFF. In nucleotides, the CDR3 is TGTGCCAGTATTGCGCAGGGGAAACCAGGGACTGAAGCTTTCTTT.

The V gene is TRBV20-1, the J gene TRBJ1-6, with 10 bases aligning to TRBD1. V gave up 6 bases and J gave up 9 bases; unmatched junction bases: 5. The CDR3 is 13 residues long. Germline loops: CDR1 DFQATT, CDR2 SNEGSKA (reference sequence). The CDR3 sequence is CSARDRGGSPLHF. CDR3 in DNA: TGCAGTGCCAGGGACAGGGGAGGTTCACCCCTCCACTTT.

The chain recombines TRBV7-9 with TRBJ2-7, with TRBD1 matching 9 bases. Per the germline V gene, CDR1 is SEHNR and CDR2 is FQNEAQ (reference sequence). The length of the CDR3 is 17 residues. Germline trimming cut 2 bases from V and 1 base from J; bases unmatched to any gene: 9. CDR3 bases: TGTGCCAGCAGCTTAACCTTACAGGGGGCAGGGTCCTACGAGCAGTACTTC. Residues: CASSLTLQGAGSYEQYF.

The V call is TRBV25-1, the J call TRBJ2-1, with D possibly being TRBD1 (5 bases). Germline assignment: CDR1 MGHDK and CDR2 SYGVNS. Trimming took 6 bases from V and 0 from J, leaving 9 bases between them. This CDR3 comprises 14 residues. Written as DNA, the CDR3 is TGTGCCAGCAGAGGGGTCAGCTCCTACAATGAGCAGTTCTTC. It encodes CASRGVSSYNEQFF.

The chain is built from TRBV19 and TRBJ1-2; no definite D call. Germline values: CDR1 LNHDA, CDR2 SQIVND (reference sequence). The CDR3 runs 12 residues. V lost 4 bases, J lost 4 bases, and 7 bases lay in between. CDR3 bases: TGTGCCAGTAGTAAACACAGCTATGGCTACACCTTC. Protein sequence: CASSKHSYGYTF.

This clonotype has only one observation. The rearrangement joins TRBV6-6 to TRBJ1-6; D may be TRBD1 (6 bases). Per germline, CDR1 MNHNY and CDR2 SVGAGI (reference sequence). The CDR3 contains 14 residues. V was clipped by 8 bases and J by 6 bases, with 14 bases between them. For the CDR3, the DNA is TGTGCCAGCGCCTCCAGGGGACGTAATTCACCCCTCCACTTT. Encoded protein: CASASRGRNSPLHF.

This clonotype was recorded many times. The CDR3 DNA sequence: TGTGCCAGCAGCCAACAAGGGACTAGCGGGAGTTACGAGCAGTACTTC. It yields the protein CASSQQGTSGSYEQYF. The gene calls are TRBV4-2 and TRBJ2-7, with TRBD2 matching over 14 bases. Germline loops: CDR1 LGHNA, CDR2 YNFKEQ. Unmatched junction bases numbered 4, after V lost 2 bases and J lost 4 bases. The CDR3 extends over 16 amino acids.

The V and J genes are TRBV15 and TRBJ2-1, with 8 bases aligning to TRBD1. This CDR3 spans 16 amino acids. CDR1 LNHNV and CDR2 YYDKDF come from the germline V gene (reference sequence). Germline trimming cut 1 base from V and 5 bases from J; bases unmatched to any gene: 7. This CDR3 is CATSRAARGRNNEQFF. CDR3 coding DNA: TGTGCCACCAGCAGAGCGGCCAGGGGGCGGAACAATGAGCAGTTCTTC.

Here the CDR3 reads CASSHGRLAGYEQFF. In DNA, the CDR3 is TGTGCCAGCAGCCACGGTCGACTAGCGGGGTATGAGCAGTTCTTC. The rearrangement joins TRBV11-2 to TRBJ2-1; 11 nucleotides align to TRBD2. The CDR3 loop spans 15 amino acids. V was clipped by 5 bases and J by 8 bases; unmatched bases: 8. Germline V gene sequence: CDR1 SGHAT, CDR2 FQNNGV.

This clonotype was picked up one time. The chain has TRBV7-9 and TRBJ2-3; D tentatively fits TRBD1 or TRBD2 (6 bases each). Trimming shortened V by 0 bases and J by 5 bases, and 18 bases separated the two germline ends. CDR1 and CDR2 (germline): SEHNR, FQNEAQ (reference sequence). CDR3 length: 17 residues. CDR3 bases: TGTGCCAGCAGCTTAGCGCGGTTTAGCGGAGGGGGAGATACGCAGTATTTT. Amino acids: CASSLARFSGGGDTQYF.